The clone carrying this T cell receptor beta chain was observed a few times. Its target is not known. This sample is drawn from a study of T cell repertoires in cytomegalovirus infection. Whole-study context: Signatures in public TCR beta sequences pointed to both CMV infection and matching HLA type. Broader study findings: Identification of carriers of CMV plus the relevant HLA was achieved through cumulative public TCR beta family frequency. Dominant in the ex vivo response were TCR beta clonotypes restricted by HLA-C and specific for CMV.

MiXCR, applied by TCRdb to the reads, yields one record per CDR3 protein. The repertoire holds more than 400,000 distinct CDR3 sequences, with more than 20% as singletons. Germline CDR1 reads DFQATT; CDR2 reads SNEGSKA (reference sequence). The germline V and J ends were trimmed by 4 bases and 4 bases, with 10 bases remaining between them. The CDR3 is 13 amino acids. This chain connects TRBV20-1 to TRBJ2-2; D is unclear. This TCR came from a human donor in good health (CMV status not recorded). Some clones in this sample may be carry-over from other donors' samples. Sample: PBMCs. CDR3 protein: CSATDTGTGELFF. The CDR3 DNA sequence: TGCAGTGCTACGGATACGGGCACCGGGGAGCTGTTTTTT.